This entry describes one T cell receptor (beta chain). The data derive from a study of T cell changes during pregnancy in multiple sclerosis. The CDR3 is 14 amino acids. Germline CDR1 and CDR2: MNHEY and SMNVEV (reference sequence). The V and J ends lost 1 base and 4 bases respectively, with 11 bases between them. Clones were sequenced by immunoSEQ multiplex PCR, and TCRdb holds only the in-frame ones, with some missing. The table lists roughly 47,000 clones, around 94% of them singletons. V is TRBV27 and J is TRBJ2-7; D call uncertain. The sequence was obtained from a female donor with multiple sclerosis, enrolled in a pregnancy study. The sample consisted of CD8+ T cells from peripheral blood mononuclear cells, taken before pregnancy. The CDR3 bases are TGTGCCAGCAGTTTATTGTTCGGTCCATACGAGCAGTACTTC. Translating gives CASSLLFGPYEQYF.